This T cell receptor (beta chain) was captured by sequencing in a study of T-cell reconstitution after alpha-beta-depleted transplantation in children (dated by TCRdb to the mid-2010s). Some background on the complete study: Using TCR repertoire profiling, the study quantitatively followed how T-cell immune reconstitution unfolded in children after TCRalphabeta/CD19-depleted allogeneic hematopoietic cell transplantation.

Libraries were made using PCR. Instrument used: Illumina HiSeq 2500. To normalize quantification of the TCRbeta repertoire, the TCR libraries were built with molecular barcoding that relied on unique molecular identifiers. TCRdb redid the processing of the public reads, applying fastp at Q25 and MiXCR, and retained in-frame beta chains. Each CDR3 protein gets just one entry, which takes the most common genes and DNA from the rows behind it. For this sample the table gives fewer than 150,000 distinct CDR3 sequences, of which more than 20% were detected only once. 10% to 13% of the sample is held by the ten biggest clonotypes. This specimen's treatment or condition label, per the study, means: allogeneic hematopoietic cell transplantation with graft depleted of TCRalphabeta T cells and CD19 B cells. Transplant recipients were children who received TCRalphabeta/CD19-depleted allogeneic hematopoietic cell grafts.

General conclusions and limits of the study: Over subsequent months, a decline in hyperexpanded clone frequencies was noted, and after one year, T-cell counts and TCRbeta diversity were mostly ascribed to newly produced T cells. In some patients, high TCRbeta diversity at day 60 was attributed to recipient T cells and intrathymic progenitors that had survived conditioning. The apparently early recovery of alphabetaT-cell counts about two months after transplant reportedly depended on only several hundred rapidly expanded clones that came from non-depleted graft cells.

Note on this clonotype: Its antigen target is currently unknown. No quality values exist for individual bases; no much larger clone is one base distant.

Inclusive of the bounding cysteine and phenylalanine, the CDR3 is 20 residues long. The read is trimmed to its CDR3 DNA, 60 bases read in frame from base 1. The germline V gene (reference sequence) yields DFQATT for CDR1 and SNEGSKA for CDR2. Clipping removes 1 base from V and 1 base from J, with 15 as the unmatched junction base count. Sequencing used PBMCs, mostly from graft donor cells, obtained 180 days after TCRalphabeta/CD19-depleted stem cell transplant. The sequence was collected from a male patient aged 2-15 years who had a stem cell transplant for chronic granulomatous disease, so the T cells may come from the graft donor. The chain uses TRBV20-1 and TRBJ2-6, and 8 junctional nucleotides match TRBD1. The sequenced DNA: TGCAGTGCTAGAGGGATAAGGACAGGGCCGCCTTATTCTGGGGCCAACGTCCTGACTTTC. This codes for CSARGIRTGPPYSGANVLTF.